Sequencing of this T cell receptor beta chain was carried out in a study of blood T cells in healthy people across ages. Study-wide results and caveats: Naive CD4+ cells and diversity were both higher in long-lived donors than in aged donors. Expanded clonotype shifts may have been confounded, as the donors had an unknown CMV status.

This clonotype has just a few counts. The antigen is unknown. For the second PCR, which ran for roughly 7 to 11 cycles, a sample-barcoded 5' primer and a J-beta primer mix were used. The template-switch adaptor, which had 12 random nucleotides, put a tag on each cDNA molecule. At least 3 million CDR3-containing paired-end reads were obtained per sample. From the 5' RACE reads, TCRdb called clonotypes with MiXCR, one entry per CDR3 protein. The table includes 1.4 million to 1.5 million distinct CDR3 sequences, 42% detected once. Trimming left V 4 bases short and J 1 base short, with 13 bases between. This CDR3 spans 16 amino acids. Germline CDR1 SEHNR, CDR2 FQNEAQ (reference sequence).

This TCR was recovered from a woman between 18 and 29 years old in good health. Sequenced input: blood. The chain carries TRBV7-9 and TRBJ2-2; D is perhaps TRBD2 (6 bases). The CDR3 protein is CASSSAVTRNTGELFF. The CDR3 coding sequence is TGTGCCAGCAGCTCGGCCGTGACTAGGAACACCGGGGAGCTGTTTTTT.